A single sample is the source of the 14 T cell receptor beta chains below, sequenced in a study of OX40 agonist ivuxolimab in advanced cancers. Clones were read by immunoSEQ multiplex PCR, and TCRdb kept only the in-frame ones, dropping some. The sample lists tens of thousands of clones, 84% seen once, with 1.5% to 2% in the top ten. Sequencing used CD4+ or CD8+ T cells sorted from blood, obtained in a trial of the OX40 agonist ivuxolimab. These receptors originate from an adult with an advanced solid tumor such as melanoma, head and neck, liver or kidney cancer.

The chain links TRBV6-5 to TRBJ1-2; weak D call: TRBD1 (6 bases). The CDR3 loop spans 13 amino acids. V lost 4 bases to trimming and J lost 6 bases, with 12 bases between them. Germline V gene sequence: CDR1 MNHEY, CDR2 SVGAGI. CDR3 coding DNA: TGTGCCAGCAGTTCGGTATACAGGGATGGCTACACCTTC. It codes for CASSSVYRDGYTF.

The chain couples TRBV5-1 to TRBJ2-7; no definite D call. This CDR3 region has 11 residues. The germline V gene encodes CDR1 SGHRS and CDR2 YFSETQ. The ends were cut back, 5 bases at V and 3 bases at J, with 6 bases in the middle. CDR3 in DNA: TGCGCCAGCAGAGACATCTACGAGCAGTACTTC. Protein: CASRDIYEQYF. The entire variable domain, with the rest obtained from reference TRBV5-1 and TRBJ2-7, is as follows: KAGVTQTPRYLIKTRGQQVTLSCSPISGHRSVSWYQQTPGQGLQFLFEYFSETQRNKGNFPGRFSGRQFSNSRSEMNVSTLELGDSALYLCASRDIYEQYFGPGTRLTVT.

The CDR3: CASSFQASTDTQYF. The CDR3 coding sequence is TGTGCCAGCAGCTTTCAAGCTAGCACAGATACGCAGTATTTT. The chain joins TRBV7-3 to TRBJ2-3; no firm D call. Germline CDR1 is SGHTA and CDR2 is FQGTGA. The length of the CDR3 is 14 residues. Trimming stripped 3 bases from V and 0 bases from J, with 7 bases between.

This clone occurred once. The V and J genes are TRBV9 and TRBJ2-1; D might be TRBD1 (6 bases). CDR1 and CDR2 from the germline V gene are SGDLS and YYNGEE. This CDR3 has 13 residues. Between the trimmed V and J ends, which lost 4 bases and 9 bases, there was a span of 14 bases. CDR3 loop: CASSIQGSGEQFF. Here the CDR3 DNA reads TGTGCCAGCAGCATTCAGGGGTCTGGTGAGCAGTTCTTC.

The V gene is TRBV2, the J gene TRBJ2-3; possible D gene TRBD2, 5 bases. V was trimmed by 7 bases and J by 7 bases, leaving 18 bases between them. The CDR3 runs 14 residues. Germline V lookup: CDR1 SNHLY, CDR2 FYNNEI. The CDR3 is CASKRPPEGNTQYF. The CDR3 region has the DNA TGTGCCAGCAAACGCCCTCCCGAGGGAAATACGCAGTATTTT.

The chain employs TRBV9 and TRBJ1-2; no reliable D call. The germline gives CDR1 SGDLS, CDR2 YYNGEE. The length of the CDR3 is 15 residues. With 0 bases removed from V and 4 bases from J, the gap between germline ends came to 13 bases. The CDR3: CASSVDADSRYGYTF. Written as DNA, the CDR3 is TGTGCCAGCAGCGTAGATGCGGATTCCCGCTATGGCTACACCTTC.

The genes are TRBV5-1 and TRBJ1-6, with D unclear. The length of the CDR3 is 16 residues. V was pared by 2 bases and J by 4 bases, with 13 bases between. The germline gives CDR1 SGHRS, CDR2 YFSETQ. In nucleotides, the CDR3 is TGCGCCAGCAGCTTTGGCCGGGCGAATTATAATTCACCCCTCCACTTT. It yields the protein CASSFGRANYNSPLHF.

The table lists this clone with a count of one. The rearrangement uses TRBV28 and TRBJ2-3, with D perhaps matching TRBD1 (5 bases). Between the trimmed V and J ends, which lost 7 bases and 5 bases, there was a span of 7 bases. This CDR3 has 11 amino acids. Germline loops: CDR1 MDHEN, CDR2 SYDVKM. The CDR3 nucleotides read TGTGCCAGCAAGCAGGGAGATACGCAGTATTTT. It specifies CASKQGDTQYF.

The chain has TRBV18 and TRBJ2-7; D remains unclear. V was cut by 2 bases and J by 4 bases, with 12 bases left in between. The germline V gene has CDR1 KGHSH and CDR2 LQKENI. This CDR3 is built from 14 residues. CDR3 sequence (DNA): TGTGCCAGCTCACCATCTTCCAGGAATTACGAGCAGTACTTC. Residues: CASSPSSRNYEQYF.

The genes are TRBV19 and TRBJ1-5; D gene unclear. The germline gives CDR1 LNHDA, CDR2 SQIVND (reference sequence). V shed 7 bases and J shed 8 bases, with 9 bases lying between them. The CDR3 contains 11 residues. CDR3 sequence (DNA): TGTGCCAGTAACCATGGCGAGCCCCAGCATTTT. It translates to CASNHGEPQHF.

This chain uses TRBV9 with TRBJ2-7; no definite D call. Germline CDR1 and CDR2: SGDLS and YYNGEE. V lost 0 bases and J 1 base, leaving 11 bases between the germline ends. The CDR3 sequence is 15 residues long. The CDR3 coding sequence is TGTGCCAGCAGCGTAGAGGCGCTCGGGTCCTACGAGCAGTACTTC. Translation: CASSVEALGSYEQYF.

This chain connects TRBV7-2 to TRBJ1-1; D is uncertain. This CDR3 is 14 amino acids long. The germline V gene has CDR1 SGHTA and CDR2 FQGNSA. V gave up 7 bases and J gave up 3 bases, with 15 bases separating them. Written as DNA, the CDR3 is TGTGCCAGCAAGTCGGGAGGGTCGGACACTGAAGCTTTCTTT. Protein sequence: CASKSGGSDTEAFF.

The chain recombines TRBV28 with TRBJ1-3, with D possibly being TRBD1 (5 bases). With 8 bases removed from V and 0 bases from J, the gap between germline ends came to 14 bases. This CDR3 is 15 amino acids long. Per germline, CDR1 MDHEN and CDR2 SYDVKM. The CDR3 sequence: CASGGRMSSGNTIYF. CDR3 bases: TGTGCCAGCGGGGGACGGATGAGCTCTGGAAACACCATATATTTT.

By share, this clone ranks as medium-sized. The CDR3 is CASRDGVTEAFF. CDR3 coding DNA: TGTGCCAGCAGGGACGGCGTCACTGAAGCTTTCTTT. The gene calls are TRBV7-9 and TRBJ1-1, with unresolved D. This CDR3 comprises 12 residues. V lost 6 bases and J lost 4, with 9 bases in between. The germline V gene encodes CDR1 SEHNR and CDR2 FQNEAQ (reference sequence). Supplemented by reference TRBV7-9 and TRBJ1-1, the full variable domain reads DTGVSQNPRHKITKRGQNVTFRCDPISEHNRLYWYRQTLGQGPEFLTYFQNEAQLEKSRLLSDRFSAERPKGSFSTLEIQRTEQGDSAMYLCASRDGVTEAFFGQGTRLTVV.